The 2 T cell receptor beta chains below were found in one sample sequenced in a study of T cells after yellow fever vaccination. One entry per CDR3 protein, called by TCRdb with MiXCR from the 5' RACE reads. The data show tens of thousands of distinct CDR3 sequences, 5% to 8% seen once. The specimen comprised CD8+ T cells sorted from PBMCs, sampled about 49 days after the first yellow fever vaccination. The receptor set was obtained from a man younger than 30 who received the YFV17D yellow fever vaccine.

This clonotype was seen ten or more times. J is TRBJ2-2 and V is TRBV20-1; 16 bases map to TRBD2. V lost 0 bases to trimming and J lost 5 bases; unmatched junction nucleotides: 12. This CDR3 is 20 amino acids long. CDR1 is DFQATT and CDR2 is SNEGSKA in the germline V gene (reference sequence). The CDR3 nucleotides read TGCAGTGCTAGAGATCTCGGCGGGACTAGCGGGGGGGCAGAAACCGGGGAGCTGTTTTTT. Translating it yields CSARDLGGTSGGAETGELFF.

At least ten counts were recorded for this clonotype. V gene TRBV27 combines with J gene TRBJ2-3; the D is unclear. Trimming stripped 3 bases from V and 0 bases from J, with 13 bases between. The CDR3 length is 16 residues. Germline loops: CDR1 MNHEY, CDR2 SMNVEV (reference sequence). For the CDR3, the DNA is TGTGCCAGCAGTTTTTATCCCGGACCTAGCACAGATACGCAGTATTTT. It yields the protein CASSFYPGPSTDTQYF.